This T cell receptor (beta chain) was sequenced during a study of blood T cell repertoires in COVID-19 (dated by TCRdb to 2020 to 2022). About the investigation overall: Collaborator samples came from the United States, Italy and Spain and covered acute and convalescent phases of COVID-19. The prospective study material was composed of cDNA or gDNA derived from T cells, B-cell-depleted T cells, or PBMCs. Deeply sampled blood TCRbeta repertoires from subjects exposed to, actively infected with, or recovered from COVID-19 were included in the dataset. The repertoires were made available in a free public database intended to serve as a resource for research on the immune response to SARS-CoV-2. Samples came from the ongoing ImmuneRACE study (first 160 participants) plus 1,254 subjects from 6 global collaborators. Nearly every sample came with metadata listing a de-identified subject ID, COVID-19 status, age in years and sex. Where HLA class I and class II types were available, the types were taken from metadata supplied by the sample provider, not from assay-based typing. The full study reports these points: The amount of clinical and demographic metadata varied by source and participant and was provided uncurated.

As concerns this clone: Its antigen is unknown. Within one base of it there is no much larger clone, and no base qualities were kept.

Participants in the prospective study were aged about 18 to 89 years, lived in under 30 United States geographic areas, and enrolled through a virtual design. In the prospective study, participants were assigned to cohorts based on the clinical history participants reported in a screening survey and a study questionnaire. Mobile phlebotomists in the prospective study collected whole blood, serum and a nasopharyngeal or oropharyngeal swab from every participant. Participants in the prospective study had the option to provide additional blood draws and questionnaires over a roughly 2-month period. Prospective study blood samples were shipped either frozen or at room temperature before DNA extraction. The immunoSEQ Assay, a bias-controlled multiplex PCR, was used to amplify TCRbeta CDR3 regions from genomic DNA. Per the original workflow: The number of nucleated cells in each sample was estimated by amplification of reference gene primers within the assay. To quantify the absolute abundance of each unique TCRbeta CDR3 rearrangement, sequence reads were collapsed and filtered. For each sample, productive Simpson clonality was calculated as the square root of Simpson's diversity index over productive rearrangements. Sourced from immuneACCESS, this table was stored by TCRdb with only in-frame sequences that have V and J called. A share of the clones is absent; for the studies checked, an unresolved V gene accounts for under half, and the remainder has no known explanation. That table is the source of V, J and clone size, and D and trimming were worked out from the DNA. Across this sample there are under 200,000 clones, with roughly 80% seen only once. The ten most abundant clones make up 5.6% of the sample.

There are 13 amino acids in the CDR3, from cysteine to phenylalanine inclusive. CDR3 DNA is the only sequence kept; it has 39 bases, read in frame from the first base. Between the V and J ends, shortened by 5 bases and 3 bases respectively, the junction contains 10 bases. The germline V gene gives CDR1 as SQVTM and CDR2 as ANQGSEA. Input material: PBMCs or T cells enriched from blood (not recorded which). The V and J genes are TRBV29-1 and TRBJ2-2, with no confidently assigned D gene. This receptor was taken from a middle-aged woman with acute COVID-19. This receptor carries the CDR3 CSVRGSDTGELFF. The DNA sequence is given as TGCAGCGTTCGCGGTTCGGACACCGGGGAGCTGTTTTTT.